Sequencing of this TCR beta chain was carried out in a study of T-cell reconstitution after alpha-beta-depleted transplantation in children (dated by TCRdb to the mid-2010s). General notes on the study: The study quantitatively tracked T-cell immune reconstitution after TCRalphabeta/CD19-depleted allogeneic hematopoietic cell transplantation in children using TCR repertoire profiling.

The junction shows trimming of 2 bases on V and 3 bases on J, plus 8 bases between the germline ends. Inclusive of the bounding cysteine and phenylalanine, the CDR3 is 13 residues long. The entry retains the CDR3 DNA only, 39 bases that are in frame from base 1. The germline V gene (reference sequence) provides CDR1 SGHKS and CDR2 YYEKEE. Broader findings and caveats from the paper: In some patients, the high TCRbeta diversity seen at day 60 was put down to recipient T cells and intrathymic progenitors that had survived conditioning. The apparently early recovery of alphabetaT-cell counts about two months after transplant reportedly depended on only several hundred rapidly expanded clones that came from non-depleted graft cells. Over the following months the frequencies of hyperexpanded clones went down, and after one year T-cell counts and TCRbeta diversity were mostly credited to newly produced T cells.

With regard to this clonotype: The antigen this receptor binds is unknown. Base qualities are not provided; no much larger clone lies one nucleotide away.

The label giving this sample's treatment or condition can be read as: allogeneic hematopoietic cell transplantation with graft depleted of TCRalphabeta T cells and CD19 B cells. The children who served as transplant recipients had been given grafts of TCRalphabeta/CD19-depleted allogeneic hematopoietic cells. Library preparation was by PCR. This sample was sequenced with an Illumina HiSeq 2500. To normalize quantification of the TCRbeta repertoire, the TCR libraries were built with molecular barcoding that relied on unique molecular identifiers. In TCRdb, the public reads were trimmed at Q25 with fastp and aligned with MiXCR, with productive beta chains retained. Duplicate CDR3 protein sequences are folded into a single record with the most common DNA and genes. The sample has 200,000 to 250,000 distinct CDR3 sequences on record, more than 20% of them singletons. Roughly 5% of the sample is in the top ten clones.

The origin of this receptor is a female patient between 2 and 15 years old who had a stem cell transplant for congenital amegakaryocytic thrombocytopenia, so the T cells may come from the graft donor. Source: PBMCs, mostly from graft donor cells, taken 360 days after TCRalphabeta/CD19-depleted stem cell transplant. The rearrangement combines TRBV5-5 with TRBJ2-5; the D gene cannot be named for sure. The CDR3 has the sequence CASSFFSEETQYF. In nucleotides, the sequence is TGTGCCAGCAGCTTCTTCTCGGAAGAGACCCAGTACTTC.